The 15 T cell receptor beta chains listed next were all sequenced from one sample in a study of blood T cell repertoires in COVID-19 (dated by TCRdb to about 2020). The library was built by means of the immunoSEQ multiplex PCR assay. Here the immuneACCESS table is served through TCRdb, limited to in-frame sequences with V and J called. Missing clones are a known gap in these copies; in checked studies unresolved V genes cover under half, and the rest lacks a known reason. This sample holds 28,000 or so clones; 88% were observed only once. The biggest ten clones account for 7.9% of the sample. What was sequenced was peripheral blood. These receptors all stem from a man in his 60s with COVID-19, enrolled during active disease.

The V call is TRBV2, the J call TRBJ1-4; 8 bases fit TRBD1. Per germline, CDR1 SNHLY and CDR2 FYNNEI. The length of the CDR3 is 16 residues. Trimming removed 6 bases from V and 4 bases from J; junction bases left unmatched: 10. The DNA for the CDR3 is TGTGCCAGCAGCGAAAGGGGACAGGCGGTTAATGAAAAACTGTTTTTT. This encodes CASSERGQAVNEKLFF.

The V gene is TRBV7-3, the J gene TRBJ2-1; 9 nucleotides align to TRBD1. Germline V CDR1 and CDR2: SGHTA, FQGTGA. The junction had 2 bases not matched to a gene; V was cut back by 5 bases and J by 0 bases. This CDR3 has 15 residues. CDR3 DNA sequence: TGTGCCAGCAGCGCGGGACAGGGCTCCTACAATGAGCAGTTCTTC. Its protein is CASSAGQGSYNEQFF. The entire variable domain, with the rest obtained from reference TRBV7-3 and TRBJ2-1, is as follows: GAGVSQTPSNKVTEKGKYVELRCDPISGHTALYWYRQSLGQGPEFLIYFQGTGAADDSGLPNDRFFAVRPEGSVSTLKIQRTERGDSAVYLCASSAGQGSYNEQFFGPGTRLTVL.

V is TRBV7-2 and J is TRBJ2-5; 11 nucleotides align to TRBD2. CDR1 and CDR2 (germline): SGHTA, FQGNSA. The V gene end was trimmed by 0 bases and the J gene end by 5 bases; junction bases not matched to a gene: 11. This CDR3 is 18 amino acids long. The CDR3 nucleotides read TGTGCCAGCAGCTTAGCTTTGGTAGCGGGAGGGCCTGGCGAGACCCAGTACTTC. It codes for CASSLALVAGGPGETQYF.

The V call is TRBV11-2, the J call TRBJ2-1; no clear D. The CDR3 runs to 13 residues. V was pared by 0 bases and J by 5 bases, with 5 bases between. CDR1 and CDR2 from the germline V gene are SGHAT and FQNNGV. CDR3 DNA sequence: TGTGCCAGCAGCTTAGACAGAAACAATGAGCAGTTCTTC. It yields the protein CASSLDRNNEQFF.

CDR3 in DNA: TGTGCCAGTAGTTCGACAGGGGCGGGAAATCAGCCCCAGCATTTT. Its translation is CASSSTGAGNQPQHF. V gene TRBV19 combines with J gene TRBJ1-5; TRBD1 matches at 8 bases. Trimming took 5 bases from V and 4 from J; bases not matched to a gene: 7. Germline V lookup: CDR1 LNHDA, CDR2 SQIVND (reference sequence). CDR3 length: 15 residues.

The DNA for the CDR3 is TGTGCCAGCAGCTCCCCCGGGACAGGGGCCCTTCGTAATGAAAAACTGTTTTTT. Protein: CASSSPGTGALRNEKLFF. The chain recombines TRBV7-2 with TRBJ1-4, with 10 positions matching TRBD1. The CDR3 length is 18 residues. The ends lost 4 bases at V and 4 bases at J; junction bases unmatched: 12. Per germline, CDR1 SGHTA and CDR2 FQGNSA.

The chain is built from TRBV7-9 and TRBJ1-2; 9 nucleotides align to TRBD1. J was trimmed by 4 bases and V by 7 bases; bases with no gene match: 7. Germline V CDR1 and CDR2: SEHNR, FQNEAQ (reference sequence). CDR3 length equals 14 residues. The CDR3 here is CASTRDRAAYGYTF. The CDR3 nucleotides are TGTGCCAGCACCAGGGACAGGGCCGCCTATGGCTACACCTTC.

This clone has a handful of counts. CDR3 protein: CASSSKLDGQRGNTIYF. The CDR3 coding sequence is TGTGCCAGCAGCTCCAAATTAGACGGACAGCGTGGGAACACCATATATTTT. V and J are TRBV5-6 and TRBJ1-3; weak D call: TRBD1 (6 bases). Germline V gene sequence: CDR1 SGHDT, CDR2 YYEEEE. V lost 3 bases and J 7 bases, leaving 23 bases between the germline ends. The CDR3 covers 17 residues.

This clone was recorded only once. This CDR3 is missing its conserved last phenylalanine or tryptophan, likely due to a read error. The limits of the CDR3 on the DNA are not certain, so only TCRdb's listed CDR3 is given. J is TRBJ2-7 and V is TRBV5-4; TRBD1, the table's D call, lacks a check against the DNA. A total of 12 residues make up the CDR3, ends included. Per the germline V gene, CDR1 is SGHNT and CDR2 is YYREEE (reference sequence). The CDR3 sequence: CASSLMGQGGEY.

The chain has TRBV5-8 and TRBJ2-3; 8 bases fit TRBD1. Losses at the gene ends were 5 bases for V and 1 base for J; bases not matched to a gene: 6. Germline lookup yields CDR1 SGHTS and CDR2 YDEGEE. The CDR3 length is 15 residues. CDR3 nucleotides: TGTGCCAGCAGACAGGGGGGATCCCGCACAGATACGCAGTATTTT. Its protein product is CASRQGGSRTDTQYF. The entire variable domain, with the rest obtained from reference TRBV5-8 and TRBJ2-3, is as follows: EAGVTQSPTHLIKTRGQQATLRCSPISGHTSVYWYQQALGLGLQFLLWYDEGEERNRGNFPPRFSGRQFPNYSSELNVNALELEDSALYLCASRQGGSRTDTQYFGPGTRLTVL.

V gene TRBV6-5 combines with J gene TRBJ2-5, with D possibly being TRBD2 (5 bases). The V end lost 5 bases, the J end lost 2 bases, and 12 bases lay between the germline ends. There are 14 residues in the CDR3. Germline CDR1 and CDR2: MNHEY and SVGAGI. The CDR3 reads CASSPSRGQETQYF. CDR3 bases: TGTGCCAGCAGTCCTTCACGGGGACAAGAGACCCAGTACTTC.

The rearrangement uses TRBV5-4 and TRBJ2-7; 8 bases line up with TRBD2. The CDR3 totals 16 residues. With 2 bases clipped from V and 4 bases from J, the junction kept 11 bases outside the gene matches. Germline CDR1 SGHNT, CDR2 YYREEE (reference sequence). Here the CDR3 reads CASSFEWGSGTYEQYF. CDR3 sequence (DNA): TGTGCCAGCAGCTTTGAGTGGGGTAGCGGGACTTACGAGCAGTACTTC.

The rearrangement links TRBV30 to TRBJ2-7, with TRBD2 identical over 14 bases. In germline, CDR1 is GTSNPN, CDR2 SVGIG (reference sequence). The length of the CDR3 is 18 residues. V dropped 3 bases and J dropped 1; count of bases not matched to a gene: 11. The DNA of the CDR3 is TGTGCCTGGAGGCCCTTCTGGACTAGCGGGAGGCCGTCCTACGAGCAGTACTTC. Residues: CAWRPFWTSGRPSYEQYF.

This chain connects TRBV7-2 to TRBJ1-2, with D tentatively TRBD1 (5 bases). V was cut by 3 bases and J by 2 bases, with 7 bases left in between. The CDR3 runs to 13 residues. The germline V gene has CDR1 SGHTA and CDR2 FQGNSA. CDR3 amino acids: CASSFRGNYGYTF. The CDR3 DNA sequence: TGTGCCAGCAGCTTTCGGGGGAACTATGGCTACACCTTC.

The chain couples TRBV5-1 to TRBJ2-7; 9 bases align to TRBD1. This CDR3 comprises 13 residues. V lost 3 bases and J lost 5; bases outside the gene matches: 3. Germline V gene lookup returns CDR1 SGHRS and CDR2 YFSETQ. CDR3 DNA sequence: TGCGCCAGCAGCTCGGACAGGGGTGACGAGCAGTACTTC. Translated: CASSSDRGDEQYF.